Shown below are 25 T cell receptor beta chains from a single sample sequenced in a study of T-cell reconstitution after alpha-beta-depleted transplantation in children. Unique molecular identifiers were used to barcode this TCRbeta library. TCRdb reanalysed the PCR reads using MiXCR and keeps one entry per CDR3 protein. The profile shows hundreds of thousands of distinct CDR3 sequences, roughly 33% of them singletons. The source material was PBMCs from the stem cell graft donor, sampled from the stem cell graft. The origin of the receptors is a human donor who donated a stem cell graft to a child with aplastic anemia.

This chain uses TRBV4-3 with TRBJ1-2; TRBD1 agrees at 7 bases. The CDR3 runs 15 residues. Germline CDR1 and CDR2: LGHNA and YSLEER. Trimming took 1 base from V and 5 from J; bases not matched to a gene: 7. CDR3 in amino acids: CASSQVRGTAYGYTF. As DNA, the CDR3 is TGCGCCAGCAGCCAAGTTCGGGGGACAGCTTATGGCTACACCTTC.

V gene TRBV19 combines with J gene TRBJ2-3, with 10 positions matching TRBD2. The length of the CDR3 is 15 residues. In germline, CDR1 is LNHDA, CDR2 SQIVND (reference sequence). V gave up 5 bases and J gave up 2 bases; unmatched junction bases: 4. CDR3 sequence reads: CASSPSGGITDTQYF. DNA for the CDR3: TGTGCCAGTAGTCCTAGCGGGGGAATCACAGATACGCAGTATTTT.

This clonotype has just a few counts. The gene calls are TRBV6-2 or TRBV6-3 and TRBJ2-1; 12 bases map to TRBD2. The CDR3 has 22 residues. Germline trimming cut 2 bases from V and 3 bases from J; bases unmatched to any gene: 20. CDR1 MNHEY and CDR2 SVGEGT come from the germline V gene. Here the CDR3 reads CASSYGALGTLAGGRFYNEQFF. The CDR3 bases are TGTGCCAGCAGTTACGGGGCTCTGGGCACTCTAGCGGGGGGGCGTTTCTACAATGAGCAGTTCTTC.

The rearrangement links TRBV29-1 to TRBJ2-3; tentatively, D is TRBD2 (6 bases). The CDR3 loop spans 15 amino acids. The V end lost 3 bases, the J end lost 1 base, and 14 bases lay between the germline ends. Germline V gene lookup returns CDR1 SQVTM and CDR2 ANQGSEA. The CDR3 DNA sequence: TGCAGCGTTGATGGGGGGAAGTTCGGCACAGATACGCAGTATTTT. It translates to CSVDGGKFGTDTQYF.

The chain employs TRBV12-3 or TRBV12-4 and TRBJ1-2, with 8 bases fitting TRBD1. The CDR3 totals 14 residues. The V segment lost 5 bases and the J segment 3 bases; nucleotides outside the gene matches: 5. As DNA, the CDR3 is TGTGCCAGCAGTCTCAGGGGGCGCGACTATGGCTACACCTTC. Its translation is CASSLRGRDYGYTF.

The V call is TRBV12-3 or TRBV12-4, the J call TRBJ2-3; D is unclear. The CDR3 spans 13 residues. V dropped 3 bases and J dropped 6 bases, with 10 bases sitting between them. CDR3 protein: CASSFGVLDTQYF. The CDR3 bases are TGTGCCAGCAGTTTCGGTGTTCTGGATACGCAGTATTTT.

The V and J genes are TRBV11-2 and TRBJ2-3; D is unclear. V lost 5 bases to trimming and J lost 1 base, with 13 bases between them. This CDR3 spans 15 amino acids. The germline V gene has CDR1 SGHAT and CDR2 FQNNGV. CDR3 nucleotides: TGTGCCAGCAGCCGACTTGAGACTGGCACAGATACGCAGTATTTT. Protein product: CASSRLETGTDTQYF. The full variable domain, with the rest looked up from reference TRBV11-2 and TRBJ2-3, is EAGVAQSPRYKIIEKRQSVAFWCNPISGHATLYWYQQILGQGPKLLIQFQNNGVVDDSQLPKDRFSAERLKGVDSTLKIQPAKLEDSAVYLCASSRLETGTDTQYFGPGTRLTVL.

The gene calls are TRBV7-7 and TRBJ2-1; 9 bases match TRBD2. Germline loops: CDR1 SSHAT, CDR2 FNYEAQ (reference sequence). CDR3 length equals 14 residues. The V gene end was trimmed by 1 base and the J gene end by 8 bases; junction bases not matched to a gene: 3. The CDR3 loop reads CASSLVAGGDEQFF. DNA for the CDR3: TGTGCCAGCAGCTTAGTTGCGGGAGGGGATGAGCAGTTCTTC.

CDR3 DNA sequence: TGTGCCACCAGTGATACCCGGACAGCGAACTATGGCTACACCTTC. Translated: CATSDTRTANYGYTF. The chain recombines TRBV24-1 with TRBJ1-2; tentative D call: TRBD1 (6 bases). This CDR3 spans 15 amino acids. Germline CDR1 and CDR2: KGHDR and SFDVKD. V gave up 3 bases and J gave up 2 bases, with 12 bases separating them.

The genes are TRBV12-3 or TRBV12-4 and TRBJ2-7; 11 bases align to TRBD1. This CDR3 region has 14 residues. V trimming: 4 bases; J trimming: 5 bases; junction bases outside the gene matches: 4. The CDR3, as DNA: TGTGCCAGCAGTTCGAGGACAGGGGGCCACGAGCAGTACTTC. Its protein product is CASSSRTGGHEQYF.

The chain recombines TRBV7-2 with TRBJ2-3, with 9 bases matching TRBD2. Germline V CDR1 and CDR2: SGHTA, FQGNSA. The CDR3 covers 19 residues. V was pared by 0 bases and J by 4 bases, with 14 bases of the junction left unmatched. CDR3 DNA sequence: TGTGCCAGCAGCTTAGCTGTGACTAGCGGATATATGAGCCCAGATACGCAGTATTTT. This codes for CASSLAVTSGYMSPDTQYF.

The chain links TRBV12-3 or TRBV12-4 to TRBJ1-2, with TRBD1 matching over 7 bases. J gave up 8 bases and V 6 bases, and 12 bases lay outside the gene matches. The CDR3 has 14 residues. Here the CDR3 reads CASRSTGLGRGYTF. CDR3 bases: TGTGCCAGCAGATCGACAGGGCTGGGAAGGGGCTACACCTTC.

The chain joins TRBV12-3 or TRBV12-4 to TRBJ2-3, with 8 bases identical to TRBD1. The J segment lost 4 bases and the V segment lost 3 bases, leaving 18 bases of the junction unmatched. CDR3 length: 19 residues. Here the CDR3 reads CASSFIGETGARRADTQYF. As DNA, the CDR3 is TGTGCCAGCAGTTTCATCGGTGAGACAGGGGCAAGACGGGCAGATACGCAGTATTTT.

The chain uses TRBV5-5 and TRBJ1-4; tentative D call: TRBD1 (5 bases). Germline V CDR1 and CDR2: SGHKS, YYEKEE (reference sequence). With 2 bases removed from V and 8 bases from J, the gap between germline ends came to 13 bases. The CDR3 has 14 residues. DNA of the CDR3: TGTGCCAGCAGCTTACCCCAGGGTCCCGAAAAACTGTTTTTT. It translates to CASSLPQGPEKLFF.

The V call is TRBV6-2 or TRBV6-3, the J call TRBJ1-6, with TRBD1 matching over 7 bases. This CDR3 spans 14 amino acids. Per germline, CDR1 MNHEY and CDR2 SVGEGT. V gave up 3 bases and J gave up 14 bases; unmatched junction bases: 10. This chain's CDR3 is CASSYGPGTASLHF. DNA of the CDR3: TGTGCCAGCAGTTATGGCCCCGGGACAGCATCCCTCCACTTT.

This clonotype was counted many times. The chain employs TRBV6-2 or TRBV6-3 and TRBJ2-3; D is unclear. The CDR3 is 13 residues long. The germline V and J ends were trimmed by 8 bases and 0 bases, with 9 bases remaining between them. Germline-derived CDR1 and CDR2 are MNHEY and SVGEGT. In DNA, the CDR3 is TGTGCCAGCGAAGAACTTAGCACAGATACGCAGTATTTT. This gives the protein CASEELSTDTQYF.

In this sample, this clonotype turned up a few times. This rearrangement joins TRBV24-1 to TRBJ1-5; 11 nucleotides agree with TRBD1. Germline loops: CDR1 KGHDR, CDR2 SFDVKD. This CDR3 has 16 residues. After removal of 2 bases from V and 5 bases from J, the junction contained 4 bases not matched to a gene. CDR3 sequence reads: CATSDWTGGADQPQHF. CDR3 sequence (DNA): TGTGCCACCAGTGATTGGACAGGGGGCGCGGATCAGCCCCAGCATTTT.

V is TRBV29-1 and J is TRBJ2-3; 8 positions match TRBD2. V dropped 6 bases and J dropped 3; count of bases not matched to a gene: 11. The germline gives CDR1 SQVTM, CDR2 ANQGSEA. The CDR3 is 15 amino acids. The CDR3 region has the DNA TGCAGCGTCCAGCGGCGGGGGGCGCGAACAGATACGCAGTATTTT. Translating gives CSVQRRGARTDTQYF.

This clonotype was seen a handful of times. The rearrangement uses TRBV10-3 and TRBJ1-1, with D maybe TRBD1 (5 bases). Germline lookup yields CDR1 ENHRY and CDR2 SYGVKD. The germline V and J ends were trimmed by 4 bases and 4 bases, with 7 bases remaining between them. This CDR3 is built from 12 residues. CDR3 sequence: CAISVGGTEAFF. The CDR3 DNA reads TGTGCCATCAGTGTGGGGGGCACTGAAGCTTTCTTT.

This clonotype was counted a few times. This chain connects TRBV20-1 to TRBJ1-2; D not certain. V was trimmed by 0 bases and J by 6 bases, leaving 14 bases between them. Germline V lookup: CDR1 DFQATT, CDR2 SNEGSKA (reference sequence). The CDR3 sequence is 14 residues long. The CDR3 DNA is TGCAGTGCTAGAGATCGGGCGTCTTGGGATGGCTACACCTTC. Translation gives CSARDRASWDGYTF.

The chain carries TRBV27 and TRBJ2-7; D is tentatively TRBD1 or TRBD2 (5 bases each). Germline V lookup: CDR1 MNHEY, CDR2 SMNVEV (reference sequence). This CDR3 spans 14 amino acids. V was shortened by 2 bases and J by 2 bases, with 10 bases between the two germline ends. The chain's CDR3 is CASSLMGPAYEQYF. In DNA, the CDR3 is TGTGCCAGCAGTTTAATGGGACCCGCCTACGAGCAGTACTTC.

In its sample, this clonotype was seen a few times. DNA for the CDR3: TGTGCCTGGACCCGAGCAGGGGGAGCTTTCTTT. Its protein is CAWTRAGGAFF. The chain couples TRBV30 to TRBJ1-1; TRBD1 matches 7 bases. This CDR3 is built from 11 residues. CDR1 is GTSNPN, CDR2 SVGIG, per germline (reference sequence). The V and J ends lost 4 bases and 10 bases, in that order; junction bases with no gene match: 6.

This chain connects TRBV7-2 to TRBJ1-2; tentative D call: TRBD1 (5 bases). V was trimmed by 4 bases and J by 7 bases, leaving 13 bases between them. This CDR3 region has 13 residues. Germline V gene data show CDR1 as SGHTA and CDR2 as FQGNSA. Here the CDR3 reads CASSSSGVGGYTF. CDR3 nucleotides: TGTGCCAGCAGCTCCTCGGGGGTAGGTGGCTACACCTTC. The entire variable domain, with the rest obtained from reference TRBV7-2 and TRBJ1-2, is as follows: GAGVSQSPSNKVTEKGKDVELRCDPISGHTALYWYRQSLGQGLEFLIYFQGNSAPDKSGLPSDRFSAERTGGSVSTLTIQRTQQEDSAVYLCASSSSGVGGYTFGSGTRLTVV.

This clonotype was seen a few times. In DNA, the CDR3 is TGTGCCAGTAACAGGGTAGGGGCCACTGAAGCTTTCTTT. As protein: CASNRVGATEAFF. This rearrangement joins TRBV10-3 to TRBJ1-1; weak D call: TRBD1 (6 bases). The CDR3 is 13 amino acids. V lost 10 bases to trimming and J lost 4 bases, with 16 bases between them. Germline V CDR1 and CDR2: ENHRY, SYGVKD.

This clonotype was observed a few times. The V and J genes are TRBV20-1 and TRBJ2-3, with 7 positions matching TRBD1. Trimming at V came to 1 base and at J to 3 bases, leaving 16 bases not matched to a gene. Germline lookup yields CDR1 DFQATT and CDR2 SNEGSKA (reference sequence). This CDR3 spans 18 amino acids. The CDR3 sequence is CSARVYRTGAGLTDTQYF. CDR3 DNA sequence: TGCAGTGCTAGAGTTTACCGTACAGGGGCCGGTTTGACAGATACGCAGTATTTT.